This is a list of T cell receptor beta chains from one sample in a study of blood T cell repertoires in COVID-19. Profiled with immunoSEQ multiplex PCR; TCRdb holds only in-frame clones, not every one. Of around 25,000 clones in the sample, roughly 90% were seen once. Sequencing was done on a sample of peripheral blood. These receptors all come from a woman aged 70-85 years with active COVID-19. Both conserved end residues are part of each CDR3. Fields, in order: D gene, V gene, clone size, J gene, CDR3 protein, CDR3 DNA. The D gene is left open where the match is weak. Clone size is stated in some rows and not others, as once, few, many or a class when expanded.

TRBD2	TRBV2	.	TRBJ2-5	CASTRGSGGAETQYF	TGTGCCAGCACACGGGGAAGCGGGGGGGCTGAGACCCAGTACTTC
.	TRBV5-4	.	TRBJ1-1	CASSPRSGGNTEAFF	TGTGCCAGCAGCCCCCGGTCGGGAGGGAACACTGAAGCTTTCTTT
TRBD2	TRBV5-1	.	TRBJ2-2	CASSLPGTRDTGELFF	TGCGCCAGCAGCTTGCCAGGGACTAGAGATACCGGGGAGCTGTTTTTT
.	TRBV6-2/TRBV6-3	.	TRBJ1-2	CASSFAGIYGYTF	TGTGCCAGCAGTTTTGCGGGGATCTATGGCTACACCTTC
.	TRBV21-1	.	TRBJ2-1	CASSDNRGRVNEQFF	TGTGCCAGCAGCGACAACAGGGGGCGCGTGAATGAGCAGTTCTTC
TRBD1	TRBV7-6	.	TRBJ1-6	CASSLASGTGSRSPLHF	TGTGCCAGCAGCTTAGCGTCGGGGACAGGGTCGCGTTCACCCCTCCACTTT
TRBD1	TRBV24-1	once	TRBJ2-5	CATRQGAAETQYF	TGTGCCACCAGGCAGGGGGCTGCGGAGACCCAGTACTTC
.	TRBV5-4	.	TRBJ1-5	CASSFEGNQPQHF	TGTGCCAGCAGCTTCGAGGGTAATCAGCCCCAGCATTTT
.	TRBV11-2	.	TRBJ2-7	CASSFPADEQYF	TGTGCCAGCAGCTTCCCGGCGGACGAGCAGTACTTC
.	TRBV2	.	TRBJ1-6	CASSETGPPSPLHF	TGTGCCAGCAGTGAAACAGGGCCTCCTTCACCCCTCCACTTT
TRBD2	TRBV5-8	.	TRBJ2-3	CASSPPRGGRDTQYF	TGTGCCAGCAGCCCCCCCCGGGGGGGCAGAGATACGCAGTATTTT
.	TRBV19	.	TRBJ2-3	CATTMSKGTDTQYF	TGTGCCACTACGATGAGTAAAGGCACAGATACGCAGTATTTT
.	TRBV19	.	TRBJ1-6	CASSTQGFKDSPLHF	TGTGCCAGTAGTACGCAGGGATTCAAGGATTCACCCCTCCACTTT
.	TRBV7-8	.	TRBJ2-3	CASSLVTGASTDTQYF	TGTGCCAGCAGCTTAGTCACAGGAGCCAGCACAGATACGCAGTATTTT
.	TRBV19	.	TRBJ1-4	CASSFGTPNEKLFF	TGTGCCAGTAGTTTCGGGACTCCTAATGAAAAACTGTTTTTT
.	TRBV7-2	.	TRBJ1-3	CASSFKPQGTGNTIYF	TGTGCCAGCAGCTTTAAGCCACAGGGAACTGGAAACACCATATATTTT
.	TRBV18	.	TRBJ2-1	CASSLRGTYNEQFF	TGTGCCAGCTCACTAAGGGGGACCTACAATGAGCAGTTCTTC
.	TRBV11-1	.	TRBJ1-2	CASSLPGNYGYTF	TGTGCCAGCAGCTTACCAGGGAACTATGGCTACACCTTC
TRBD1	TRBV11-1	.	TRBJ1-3	CASSPRQGDGNTIYF	TGTGCCAGCAGCCCAAGACAGGGCGATGGAAACACCATATATTTT
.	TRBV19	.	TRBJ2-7	CASSIAVSPVDTYEQYF	TGTGCCAGTAGTATAGCCGTCTCGCCAGTCGACACCTACGAGCAGTACTTC
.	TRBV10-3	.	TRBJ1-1	CAISLTGNTEAFF	TGTGCCATCAGCCTGACAGGGAACACTGAAGCTTTCTTT
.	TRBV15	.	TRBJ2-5	CATSRDLGAETQYF	TGTGCCACCAGCAGAGATCTCGGAGCGGAGACCCAGTACTTC
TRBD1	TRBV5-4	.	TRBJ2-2	CASSLGQGWNTGELFF	TGTGCCAGCAGCCTTGGACAGGGGTGGAACACCGGGGAGCTGTTTTTT
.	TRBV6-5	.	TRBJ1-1	CASIRLGAGTEAFF	TGTGCCAGCATTCGTTTGGGGGCTGGAACTGAAGCTTTCTTT
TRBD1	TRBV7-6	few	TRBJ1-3	CASSSPGTDSGNTIYF	TGTGCCAGCAGCTCCCCGGGGACAGACTCTGGAAACACCATATATTTT
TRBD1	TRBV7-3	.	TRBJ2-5	CASRRGPTETQYF	TGTGCCAGCAGGAGGGGGCCGACGGAGACCCAGTACTTC
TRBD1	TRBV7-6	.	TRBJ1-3	CASSLARGRGIGNTIYF	TGTGCCAGCAGCTTAGCGAGGGGCAGGGGGATTGGAAACACCATATATTTT
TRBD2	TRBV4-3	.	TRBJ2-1	CASSQGSSGGAENEQFF	TGCGCCAGCAGCCAAGGTTCTAGCGGGGGGGCCGAGAATGAGCAGTTCTTC
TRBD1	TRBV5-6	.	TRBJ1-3	CASSFRTGISGNTIYF	TGTGCCAGCAGCTTCAGGACAGGGATATCCGGAAACACCATATATTTT
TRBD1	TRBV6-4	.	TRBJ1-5	CASSFTGGDQPQHF	TGTGCCAGCAGTTTTACAGGGGGCGATCAGCCCCAGCATTTT
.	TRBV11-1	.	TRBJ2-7	CASRRGSGEQYF	TGTGCCAGCAGACGCGGCAGTGGCGAGCAGTACTTC
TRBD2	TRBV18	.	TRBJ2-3	CATASSGGGSTDTQYF	TGTGCCACCGCCTCCAGCGGGGGAGGATCCACAGATACGCAGTATTTT
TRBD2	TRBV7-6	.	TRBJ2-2	CASSFFSGANTGELFF	TGTGCCAGCAGCTTCTTTAGCGGGGCGAACACCGGGGAGCTGTTTTTT
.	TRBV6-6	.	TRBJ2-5	CASSQQGRLQETQYF	TGTGCCAGCAGCCAACAGGGACGCCTCCAAGAGACCCAGTACTTC
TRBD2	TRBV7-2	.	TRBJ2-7	CASSDLFSSGGGFREQYF	TGTGCCAGCAGCGACCTCTTTTCCTCGGGCGGGGGGTTTCGCGAGCAGTACTTC
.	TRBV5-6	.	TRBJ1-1	CASSFTGPNVAFF	TGTGCCAGCAGCTTTACGGGTCCTAATGTTGCTTTCTTT
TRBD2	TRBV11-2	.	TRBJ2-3	CASSFPGTRTDTQYF	TGTGCCAGCAGCTTTCCGGGGACTAGAACAGATACGCAGTATTTT
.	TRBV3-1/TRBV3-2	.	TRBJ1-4	CASSRGDSRKLFF	TGTGCCAGCAGCCGAGGGGACTCTCGGAAACTGTTTTTT